This T cell receptor beta chain was sequenced during a study of T cells in Graves' hyperthyroidism and ophthalmopathy. From RNA transcripts, TCR beta CDR3 regions were amplified. A set of HTBI primers served as the primers for a first-round RT-PCR of the TCR CDR3. From the multiplex PCR reads, TCRdb called clonotypes with MiXCR, one entry per CDR3 protein. Of a few hundred thousand distinct CDR3 sequences listed, 20% to 25% are singletons. This CDR3 contains 17 residues. V lost 6 bases, J lost 4 bases, and 13 bases stayed unmatched. The V gene is TRBV12-3 or TRBV12-4, the J gene TRBJ2-3; TRBD2 agrees at 10 bases. The specimen sequenced was blood. The sequence derives from a man in his fifties with Graves' hyperthyroidism. The CDR3 loop reads CASSWSTSGISPDTQYF. The CDR3 bases are TGTGCCAGCAGCTGGAGTACTAGCGGGATTTCCCCAGATACGCAGTATTTT.